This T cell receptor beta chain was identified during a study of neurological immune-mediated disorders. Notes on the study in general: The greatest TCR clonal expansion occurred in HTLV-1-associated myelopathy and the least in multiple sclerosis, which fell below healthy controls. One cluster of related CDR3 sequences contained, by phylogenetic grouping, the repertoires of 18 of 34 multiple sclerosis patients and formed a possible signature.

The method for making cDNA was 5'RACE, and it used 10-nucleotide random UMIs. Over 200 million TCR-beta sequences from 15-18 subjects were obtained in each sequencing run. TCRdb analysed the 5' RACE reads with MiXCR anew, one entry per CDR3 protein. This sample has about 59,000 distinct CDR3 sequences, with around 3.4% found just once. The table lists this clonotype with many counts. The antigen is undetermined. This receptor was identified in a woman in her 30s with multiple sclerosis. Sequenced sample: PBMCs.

The CDR3 spells CASSLGTSGNEQFF. The CDR3 coding sequence is TGCGCCAGCAGCTTGGGAACTTCGGGGAATGAGCAGTTCTTC. V is TRBV5-1 and J is TRBJ2-1; perhaps TRBD2 as D (5 bases). The V gene lost 0 bases and the J gene lost 7 bases, with 11 bases spanning the gap. Germline lookup yields CDR1 SGHRS and CDR2 YFSETQ. This CDR3 comprises 14 residues.